Listed below are T cell receptor beta chains from one sample, sequenced in a study of T-cell reconstitution after alpha-beta-depleted transplantation in children. A single record per CDR3 protein comes from TCRdb applying MiXCR to the PCR reads. The profile shows some 490,000 distinct CDR3 sequences, 9.5% to 15% of them singletons. The sequencing used PBMCs from the stem cell graft donor, collected from the stem cell graft. The receptors originated from a human donor who donated a stem cell graft to a child with combined immunodeficiency. Both conserved end residues are part of each CDR3. A D gene is named only where the DNA matches it firmly. Size is stated for part of the rows, as once, few or many counts, or as a class when the clone is expanded.

clone size	V gene	J gene	D gene	CDR3 protein	CDR3 DNA
NA	TRBV11-2	TRBJ2-7	NA	CASSLVPNLEGSYEQYF	TGTGCCAGCAGCTTAGTACCCAACCTAGAGGGGTCCTACGAGCAGTACTTC
NA	TRBV4-3	TRBJ1-6	NA	CASSQVPVSSYNSPLHF	TGCGCCAGCAGCCAAGTTCCGGTGAGCTCCTATAATTCACCCCTCCACTTT
many	TRBV9	TRBJ1-2	NA	CASSVEDSYGYTF	TGTGCCAGCAGCGTAGAGGACAGCTATGGCTACACCTTC
few	TRBV18	TRBJ2-7	NA	CASSPPTGGFEQYF	TGTGCCAGCTCACCACCAACAGGTGGGTTTGAGCAGTACTTC
few	TRBV9	TRBJ2-3	TRBD2	CASSTRAGSTDTQYF	TGTGCCAGCAGCACCCGAGCGGGGAGCACAGATACGCAGTATTTT
few	TRBV6-2/TRBV6-3	TRBJ2-1	TRBD2	CASSLGRVGYNEQFF	TGTGCCAGCAGCCTGGGGAGGGTAGGCTACAATGAGCAGTTCTTC
NA	TRBV29-1	TRBJ1-1	NA	CSVVGSGNTEAFF	TGCAGCGTTGTGGGCTCCGGAAACACTGAAGCTTTCTTT
few	TRBV29-1	TRBJ2-7	NA	CSARRGANEQYF	TGCAGCGCCAGACGGGGGGCCAACGAGCAGTACTTC
NA	TRBV20-1	TRBJ2-1	NA	CSAYRLSDTNGQFF	TGCAGTGCTTACAGGCTCTCGGACACCAATGGGCAGTTCTTC
NA	TRBV18	TRBJ2-4	TRBD1	CASSPGTDRLAKNIQYF	TGTGCCAGCTCACCGGGGACAGACAGACTAGCCAAAAACATTCAGTACTTC
NA	TRBV12-3/TRBV12-4	TRBJ2-5	NA	CASSLLVAQETQYF	TGTGCCAGCAGCCTTCTGGTAGCCCAAGAGACCCAGTACTTC
many	TRBV9	TRBJ2-1	NA	CASSVGLSGQYNEQFF	TGTGCCAGCAGCGTAGGGCTTTCAGGTCAGTACAATGAGCAGTTCTTC
NA	TRBV6-5	TRBJ2-7	NA	CASSYAGGTSYEQYF	TGTGCCAGCAGTTACGCTGGGGGGACCTCCTACGAGCAGTACTTC
many	TRBV16	TRBJ2-6	NA	CASSRVQAPNVLTF	TGTGCCAGCAGCCGAGTACAGGCCCCCAACGTCCTGACTTTC
NA	TRBV24-1	TRBJ1-4	TRBD1	CATSVLWTGREKLFF	TGTGCCACCAGTGTCCTCTGGACAGGGAGGGAGAAACTGTTTTTT
few	TRBV21-1	TRBJ1-4	NA	CASSLTGKLRKKLFF	TGTGCCAGCAGCCTTACAGGGAAATTGAGGAAAAAACTGTTTTTT
few	TRBV10-3	TRBJ1-4	TRBD1	CAIRRQGTNEKLFF	TGTGCCATCAGGAGACAGGGAACTAATGAAAAACTGTTTTTT
NA	TRBV7-6	TRBJ2-7	TRBD2	CASSEIAGAGYEQYF	TGTGCCAGCAGCGAAATAGCGGGAGCGGGCTACGAGCAGTACTTC
NA	TRBV30	TRBJ1-2	NA	CAWNPSVGRINYGYTF	TGTGCCTGGAATCCTTCGGTGGGCAGAATTAACTATGGCTACACCTTC
few	TRBV7-3	TRBJ1-1	NA	CASSKHRDTEAFF	TGTGCCAGCAGCAAACACAGGGATACTGAAGCTTTCTTT
NA	TRBV5-1	TRBJ2-1	NA	CASSLLPPSSYNEQFF	TGCGCCAGCAGCCTTCTTCCACCTAGCTCCTACAATGAGCAGTTCTTC
once	TRBV2	TRBJ1-2	TRBD1	CASRVEGQGYGYTF	TGTGCCAGCCGGGTCGAGGGACAGGGATATGGCTACACCTTC
few	TRBV14	TRBJ2-5	TRBD2	CASSQGLAGGQETQYF	TGTGCCAGCAGCCAAGGACTAGCGGGAGGGCAAGAGACCCAGTACTTC
few	TRBV29-1	TRBJ2-7	NA	CSVEDLDSEGSYEQYF	TGCAGCGTTGAAGATTTGGACAGTGAGGGCTCCTACGAGCAGTACTTC
NA	TRBV7-2	TRBJ2-7	NA	CASRRPGYSSYEQYF	TGTGCCAGCAGGAGACCAGGGTACAGCTCCTACGAGCAGTACTTC
few	TRBV30	TRBJ1-6	TRBD1	CAWSWDRVNSPLHF	TGTGCCTGGAGTTGGGACAGGGTTAATTCACCCCTCCACTTT
NA	TRBV11-2	TRBJ2-7	NA	CASSFFLDGSYEQYF	TGTGCCAGCAGCTTCTTTCTGGACGGCTCCTACGAGCAGTACTTC
NA	TRBV5-5	TRBJ2-1	TRBD2	CASSFYGLAGEPRNEQFF	TGTGCCAGCAGCTTTTATGGGCTAGCGGGGGAGCCACGGAATGAGCAGTTCTTC
many	TRBV12-3/TRBV12-4	TRBJ2-7	NA	CASSSGRPFSYEQYF	TGTGCCAGCAGTTCCGGGCGGCCGTTTTCCTACGAGCAGTACTTC
many	TRBV28	TRBJ2-1	TRBD2	CASSSPWWERGYNEQFF	TGTGCCAGCAGTTCCCCGTGGTGGGAGCGGGGGTACAATGAGCAGTTCTTC
NA	TRBV4-3	TRBJ2-5	NA	CASSQAVSGMKTQYF	TGCGCCAGCAGCCAAGCAGTCAGTGGGATGAAGACCCAGTACTTC
NA	TRBV18	TRBJ1-2	NA	CASSPGVAGYGYTF	TGTGCCAGCTCACCAGGAGTAGCGGGTTACGGCTACACCTTC